This record looks at one T cell receptor beta chain sequence and its context. TCRdb reprocessed the 5' RACE reads with MiXCR, giving one entry per CDR3 protein. The sample lists more than 120,000 distinct CDR3 sequences; 6% to 7% were seen once. The data were obtained in a study of T-cell memory formation after mild COVID-19. Germline V CDR1 and CDR2: SGHNT, YENEEA. The CDR3 loop spans 12 amino acids. Deletions cut 8 bases from V and 3 bases from J, with 10 bases between. The TCR sequence derives from an adult woman who had mild COVID-19 (a few samples of this study predate the infection). Cell type and time point are not known. The chain has TRBV11-3 and TRBJ1-1; D ambiguous. Specimen: PBMCs or a T cell subset sorted from them (not recorded which). DNA for the CDR3: TGTGCCAGCGGGTACGGGGACACTGAAGCTTTCTTT. The encoded protein is CASGYGDTEAFF.